These 26 T cell receptor beta chains came from one sample sequenced in a study of blood T cell repertoires in COVID-19. Method: immunoSEQ multiplex PCR; TCRdb's copy keeps in-frame clones and lacks some. The sample lists tens of thousands of clones; around 91% were seen once. The sequenced sample consisted of peripheral blood. The source of these receptors is a human donor in a cohort sampled during active COVID-19.

The rearrangement links TRBV24-1 to TRBJ1-2; D is ambiguous. CDR3 length: 12 residues. From germline, CDR1 is KGHDR and CDR2 SFDVKD. V lost 5 bases and J lost 8, with 11 bases in between. In DNA, the CDR3 is TGTGCCACCAGTGCTGCGGGTGACGGCTACACCTTC. Amino acid sequence: CATSAAGDGYTF.

This chain connects TRBV10-3 to TRBJ1-6; D ambiguous. There are 15 residues in the CDR3. The germline gives CDR1 ENHRY, CDR2 SYGVKD. V lost 1 base, J lost 5 bases, and 9 bases lay in between. This chain's CDR3 is CAISEFYGDNSPLHF. The CDR3 coding sequence is TGTGCCATCAGTGAGTTTTATGGAGATAATTCACCCCTCCACTTT.

The chain joins TRBV6-5 to TRBJ2-5, with D tentatively TRBD2 (6 bases). Trimming pared 6 bases from V and 4 bases from J, leaving 12 bases between. CDR1 and CDR2 (germline): MNHEY, SVGAGI. This CDR3 spans 13 amino acids. The CDR3 DNA is TGTGCCAGCAGGGGCGGGACTGGAGAGACCCAGTACTTC. This encodes CASRGGTGETQYF.

The J gene is TRBJ2-7, the V gene TRBV7-2; possibly TRBD2 for D (6 bases). The CDR3 is 14 residues long. Germline V lookup: CDR1 SGHTA, CDR2 FQGNSA. V gave up 4 bases and J gave up 3 bases, with 13 bases separating them. The CDR3 spells CASSSRLVSYEQYF. In nucleotides, the CDR3 is TGTGCCAGCAGCTCCCGACTAGTAAGCTACGAGCAGTACTTC.

The V gene is TRBV18, the J gene TRBJ1-5; D is ambiguous. V was trimmed by 6 bases and J by 2 bases, leaving 14 bases between them. The CDR3 has 15 amino acids. Germline CDR1 and CDR2: KGHSH and LQKENI. This CDR3 is CASSGAGHGNQPQHF. Written as DNA, the CDR3 is TGTGCCAGCTCCGGCGCGGGTCATGGCAATCAGCCCCAGCATTTT.

The rearrangement uses TRBV19 and TRBJ1-1, with 7 nucleotides matching TRBD1. Germline-derived CDR1 and CDR2 are LNHDA and SQIVND (reference sequence). V was clipped by 9 bases and J by 6 bases; unmatched bases: 10. This CDR3 spans 13 amino acids. The CDR3 DNA is TGTGCCAGCCGGGACAGCCTACTTTCTGAAGCTTTCTTT. It specifies CASRDSLLSEAFF. Based on the CDR3 plus reference TRBV19 and TRBJ1-1, the full variable domain is DGGITQSPKYLFRKEGQNVTLSCEQNLNHDAMYWYRQDPGQGLRLIYYSQIVNDFQKGDIAEGYSVSREKKESFPLTVTSAQKNPTAFYLCASRDSLLSEAFFGQGTRLTVV.

J is TRBJ2-7 and V is TRBV10-1; 8 positions agree with TRBD1. Germline loops: CDR1 WNHNN, CDR2 SYGVQD (reference sequence). CDR3 length: 15 residues. V shed 4 bases, J shed 4 bases, and the junction held 9 bases outside the gene matches. This CDR3 reads CASSGNRDRPYEQYF. CDR3 bases: TGCGCCAGCAGTGGAAACCGGGACAGGCCATACGAGCAGTACTTC.

This clone was seen only once. V gene TRBV6-5 combines with J gene TRBJ2-7; TRBD2 agrees at 11 bases. J was trimmed by 6 bases and V by 10 bases; bases with no gene match: 11. The CDR3 has 14 residues. The germline V gene encodes CDR1 MNHEY and CDR2 SVGAGI. CDR3 region: CATWGSGGASEQYF. For the CDR3, the DNA is TGTGCCACCTGGGGTAGCGGGGGGGCTTCCGAGCAGTACTTC.

The chain uses TRBV19 and TRBJ2-7, with 11 bases that match TRBD1. CDR1 and CDR2 (germline): LNHDA, SQIVND (reference sequence). There are 14 residues in the CDR3. The ends lost 5 bases at V and 2 bases at J; junction bases unmatched: 2. The CDR3 nucleotides are TGTGCCAGTAGTCCGGGACAGGGGGCCTACGAGCAGTACTTC. This codes for CASSPGQGAYEQYF.

The V gene is TRBV7-9, the J gene TRBJ2-3; D is unclear. V gave up 1 base and J gave up 3 bases, with 8 bases separating them. This CDR3 contains 14 residues. CDR1 is SEHNR, CDR2 FQNEAQ, per germline (reference sequence). The CDR3 loop is CASSLGLPTDTQYF. The CDR3 DNA reads as TGTGCCAGCAGCTTAGGCCTACCAACAGATACGCAGTATTTT.

J is TRBJ1-4 and V is TRBV18; 7 bases agree with TRBD1. The CDR3 spans 15 residues. The germline V gene has CDR1 KGHSH and CDR2 LQKENI. After removal of 3 bases from V and 7 bases from J, the junction contained 8 bases not matched to a gene. DNA of the CDR3: TGTGCCAGCTCACCCCAACAGGGGAGGATTGAAAAACTGTTTTTT. This sequence encodes CASSPQQGRIEKLFF.

The J gene is TRBJ2-3, the V gene TRBV7-9, with 8 bases aligning to TRBD1. V shed 1 base and J 1 base; nucleotides not matched to a gene: 7. Germline loops: CDR1 SEHNR, CDR2 FQNEAQ (reference sequence). CDR3 length equals 17 residues. This CDR3 reads CASSLGPQGAGTDTQYF. In DNA, the CDR3 is TGTGCCAGCAGCTTAGGCCCGCAGGGGGCTGGCACAGATACGCAGTATTTT. The full variable domain, its missing parts supplied by reference TRBV7-9 and TRBJ2-3, is DTGVSQNPRHKITKRGQNVTFRCDPISEHNRLYWYRQTLGQGPEFLTYFQNEAQLEKSRLLSDRFSAERPKGSFSTLEIQRTEQGDSAMYLCASSLGPQGAGTDTQYFGPGTRLTVL.

The chain has TRBV5-4 and TRBJ2-1; 12 nucleotides match TRBD1. The CDR3 has 14 amino acids. With V trimmed by 4 bases and J by 7 bases, 3 bases remained unmatched. The V gene's germline CDR1 is SGHNT and CDR2 YYREEE (reference sequence). CDR3 amino acids: CASSAGQGANEQFF. DNA for the CDR3: TGTGCCAGCAGCGCGGGACAGGGGGCAAATGAGCAGTTCTTC.

The chain combines TRBV25-1 with TRBJ1-2; D uncertain. Germline V gives CDR1 MGHDK, CDR2 SYGVNS. This CDR3 is built from 12 residues. V dropped 4 bases and J dropped 7 bases, with 10 bases sitting between them. CDR3 nucleotide sequence: TGTGCCAGCAGTGCCTGGACTGGTGGCTACACCTTC. Amino acids: CASSAWTGGYTF.

In regard to this clone: Other DNA sequences in the sample encode the same CDR3. The genes are TRBV4-2 and TRBJ2-7; TRBD2 aligns across 8 bases. Trimming at V came to 1 base and at J to 2 bases, leaving 4 bases not matched to a gene. In germline, CDR1 is LGHNA, CDR2 YNFKEQ. The CDR3 consists of 15 residues. The CDR3 here is CASSQGLAGAYEQYF. The CDR3 coding sequence is TGTGCCAGCAGCCAAGGTCTAGCGGGCGCCTACGAGCAGTACTTC.

The chain couples TRBV6-2 or TRBV6-3 to TRBJ1-5; 7 bases match TRBD1. The trim removed 6 bases at V and 2 bases at J, leaving 16 bases unmatched. The CDR3 has 18 amino acids. The germline CDR1 and CDR2 sequences are MNHEY and SVGEGT. CDR3 bases: TGTGCCAGCAGCCACCGGGACAGAAGGGTGGGGGGCAATCAGCCCCAGCATTTT. It is translated as CASSHRDRRVGGNQPQHF.

The rearrangement uses TRBV7-9 and TRBJ1-6; D gene uncertain. This CDR3 region has 14 residues. Germline V gives CDR1 SEHNR, CDR2 FQNEAQ (reference sequence). V was clipped by 5 bases and J by 10 bases, with 15 bases between them. The CDR3 reads CASSATVAGSPLHF. In DNA form, the CDR3 reads TGTGCCAGCAGCGCAACGGTTGCGGGATCACCCCTCCACTTT.

CDR3 sequence reads: CASSPEYSNQPQHF. The CDR3 coding sequence is TGTGCCAGCTCACCAGAGTATAGCAATCAGCCCCAGCATTTT. The rearrangement joins TRBV18 to TRBJ1-5; D not certain. CDR1 KGHSH and CDR2 LQKENI come from the germline V gene. V gave up 2 bases and J gave up 0 bases, with 5 bases separating them. The CDR3 is 14 residues long.

The chain is built from TRBV18 and TRBJ1-5; 8 bases fit TRBD1. V was clipped by 3 bases and J by 1 base; unmatched bases: 2. This CDR3 region has 15 residues. Germline CDR1 KGHSH, CDR2 LQKENI. The CDR3 coding sequence is TGTGCCAGCTCACCCGACAGGGGAAGCAATCAGCCCCAGCATTTT. This codes for CASSPDRGSNQPQHF. The full variable domain, completed using reference TRBV18 and TRBJ1-5, is NAGVMQNPRHLVRRRGQEARLRCSPMKGHSHVYWYRQLPEEGLKFMVYLQKENIIDESGMPKERFSAEFPKEGPSILRIQQVVRGDSAAYFCASSPDRGSNQPQHFGDGTRLSIL.

V is TRBV10-3 and J is TRBJ2-7, with 9 bases matching TRBD1. Germline V gives CDR1 ENHRY, CDR2 SYGVKD. The CDR3 is made up of 14 amino acids. The junction had 5 bases not matched to a gene; V was cut back by 5 bases and J by 3 bases. The CDR3 loop reads CAISQDRGVYEQYF. Here the CDR3 DNA reads TGTGCCATCAGTCAGGACAGGGGAGTCTACGAGCAGTACTTC.

The chain recombines TRBV3-1 (or the pseudogene TRBV3-2) with TRBJ1-3; TRBD1 matches 7 bases. The CDR3 totals 15 residues. The germline V gene has CDR1 LGHDT and CDR2 YNNKEL (reference sequence). V shed 4 bases, J shed 0 bases, and the junction held 3 bases outside the gene matches. CDR3 nucleotides: TGTGCCAGCAGCCCAGGGGGATTCTCTGGAAACACCATATATTTT. It specifies CASSPGGFSGNTIYF.

The chain's CDR3 is CASSLGRGQVQYF. CDR3 DNA: TGTGCCAGCAGCTTAGGCAGGGGGCAGGTGCAGTACTTC. The chain joins TRBV7-2 to TRBJ2-7, with 8 bases matching TRBD1. This CDR3 is built from 13 residues. Trimming cost V 1 base and J 9 bases; bases outside gene matches: 5. Germline CDR1 reads SGHTA; CDR2 reads FQGNSA.

The rearrangement links TRBV9 to TRBJ2-7; 10 nucleotides line up with TRBD1. Germline V gene data show CDR1 as SGDLS and CDR2 as YYNGEE. V dropped 3 bases and J dropped 3; count of bases not matched to a gene: 6. The length of the CDR3 is 15 residues. As DNA, the CDR3 is TGTGCCAGCAGCGCAGACGACAGGGGGCTCTACGAGCAGTACTTC. This translates into CASSADDRGLYEQYF.

This clone was counted between two and nine times. The rearrangement joins TRBV6-5 to TRBJ2-3; D unresolved. The CDR3 length is 12 residues. In germline, CDR1 is MNHEY, CDR2 SVGAGI. V lost 4 bases, J lost 5 bases, and 7 bases lay in between. The CDR3 coding sequence is TGTGCCAGCAGTTCGACTGGAGATACGCAGTATTTT. This gives the protein CASSSTGDTQYF.

The count of this clone is one. The chain links TRBV6-5 to TRBJ2-3; D is perhaps TRBD2 (5 bases). V lost 5 bases to trimming and J lost 7 bases, with 19 bases between them. The CDR3 is 15 residues long. Germline V gene lookup returns CDR1 MNHEY and CDR2 SVGAGI. The CDR3 region has the DNA TGTGCCAGCAGTCATGGGAGCCTCCCAGGTTATACGCAGTATTTT. This codes for CASSHGSLPGYTQYF.

This chain uses TRBV18 with TRBJ2-7; D might be TRBD2 (5 bases). The V gene's germline CDR1 is KGHSH and CDR2 LQKENI. The CDR3 consists of 12 residues. Deletions cut 3 bases from V and 3 bases from J, with 6 bases between. CDR3 residues: CASSPSDYEQYF. The CDR3 nucleotides read TGTGCCAGCTCACCTAGCGACTACGAGCAGTACTTC.